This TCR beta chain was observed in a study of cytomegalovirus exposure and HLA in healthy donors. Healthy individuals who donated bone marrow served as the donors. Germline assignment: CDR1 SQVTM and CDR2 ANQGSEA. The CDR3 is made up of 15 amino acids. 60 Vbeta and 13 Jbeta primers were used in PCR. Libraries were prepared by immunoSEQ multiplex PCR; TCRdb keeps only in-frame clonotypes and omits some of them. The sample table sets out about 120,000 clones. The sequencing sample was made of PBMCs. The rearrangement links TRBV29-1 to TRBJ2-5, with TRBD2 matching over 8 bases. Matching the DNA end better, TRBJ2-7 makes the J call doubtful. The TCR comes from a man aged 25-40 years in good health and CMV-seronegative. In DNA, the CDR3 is TGCAGCGTTGTCGGGAGGGGGGGCCCTCTCTACGAGCAGTACTTC. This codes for CSVVGRGGPLYEQYF.